These T cell receptor beta chains were read from a single sample in a study of cytomegalovirus exposure and HLA in healthy donors. Method: immunoSEQ multiplex PCR; TCRdb's copy keeps in-frame clones and lacks some. The data contain approximately 290,000 clones, 75% to 85% of them singletons. Sequenced sample: PBMCs. Receptors originate from a girl aged 2 to 9 in good health and CMV-seronegative. Each CDR3 is given with its conserved first and last residue. D genes are given only for firm matches. Clone size, where shown, is once, few, many, or a class for clones that have expanded.

J gene	V gene	clone size	D gene	CDR3 DNA	CDR3 protein
TRBJ2-5	TRBV5-6	NA	NA	TGTGCCAGCAGCTCAACGTTCTTCGGCCAAGAGACCCAGTACTTC	CASSSTFFGQETQYF
TRBJ2-7	TRBV7-2	NA	TRBD1	TGTGCCAGCAGCTTAGCACAGGGGTTTTCCTACGAGCAGTACTTC	CASSLAQGFSYEQYF
TRBJ1-5	TRBV29-1	once	NA	TGCAGCGTTAGTTATGGCAGCAATCAGCCCCAGCATTTT	CSVSYGSNQPQHF
TRBJ1-1	TRBV19	NA	TRBD1	TGTGCCAGTAGTATAGGGCAGGGGGCAATCACTGAAGCTTTCTTT	CASSIGQGAITEAFF
TRBJ2-4	TRBV4-1	NA	TRBD1	TGCGCCAGCAGCCCGGGTCCCGGGACAGGGGGCAAAAACATTCAGTACTTC	CASSPGPGTGGKNIQYF
TRBJ2-1	TRBV9	NA	NA	TGTGCCAGCAGCGTGGACGGACTCTCCTACAATGAGCAGTTCTTC	CASSVDGLSYNEQFF
TRBJ2-1	TRBV6-1	NA	TRBD2	TGTGCCAGCAGTGAACGCTCTACCGGGACTACTCGGAATGAGCAGTTCTTC	CASSERSTGTTRNEQFF
TRBJ2-7	TRBV7-8	NA	NA	TGTGCCAGCAGCTTAGCGGTTTGGCAGACTAACTCCTACGAGCAGTACTTC	CASSLAVWQTNSYEQYF
TRBJ2-7	TRBV5-5	NA	TRBD1	TGTGCCAGCAGCTTTGGGACAGGGGCCTCAGAGCAGTACTTC	CASSFGTGASEQYF
TRBJ2-7	TRBV28	NA	TRBD2	TGTGCCACCAATTGGGGACTAGCGGGAGTTGACAACGAGCAGTACTTC	CATNWGLAGVDNEQYF
TRBJ2-7	TRBV9	NA	NA	TGTGCCAGCAGCGTGGGGGGGGACATCTCCTACGAGCAGTACTTC	CASSVGGDISYEQYF
TRBJ2-7	TRBV2	NA	NA	TGTGCCAGCAGTGAAGGGGACTTCCCCTACGAGCAGTACTTC	CASSEGDFPYEQYF
TRBJ2-5	TRBV9	once	NA	TGTGCCAGCAGCGTAGGAGCGGGCGAGACCCAGTACTTC	CASSVGAGETQYF
TRBJ2-7	TRBV9	NA	TRBD2	TGTGCCAGCAGCGTAGGGGGGGGGATCTCCTACGAGCAGTACTTC	CASSVGGGISYEQYF
TRBJ2-7	TRBV25-1	NA	NA	TGTGCCAGCAGTGAATTGGAGGTCTACGAGCAGTACTTC	CASSELEVYEQYF
TRBJ2-7	TRBV7-9	once	NA	TGTGCCAGCAGCACAGACTCAGACGGACTGATCGGCGAGCAGTACTTC	CASSTDSDGLIGEQYF
TRBJ2-7	TRBV29-1	NA	TRBD1	TGCAGCGTTGCACAGGGGATCTCCCTCTACGAGCAGTACTTC	CSVAQGISLYEQYF
TRBJ1-1	TRBV10-2	NA	NA	TGCGCCAGCAGTCATGGGACACTGAACACTGAAGCTTTCTTT	CASSHGTLNTEAFF
TRBJ1-2	TRBV7-9	few	TRBD1	TGTGCCAGCAGACCGACAGGACAGGGGGCAAACTATGGCTACACCTTC	CASRPTGQGANYGYTF